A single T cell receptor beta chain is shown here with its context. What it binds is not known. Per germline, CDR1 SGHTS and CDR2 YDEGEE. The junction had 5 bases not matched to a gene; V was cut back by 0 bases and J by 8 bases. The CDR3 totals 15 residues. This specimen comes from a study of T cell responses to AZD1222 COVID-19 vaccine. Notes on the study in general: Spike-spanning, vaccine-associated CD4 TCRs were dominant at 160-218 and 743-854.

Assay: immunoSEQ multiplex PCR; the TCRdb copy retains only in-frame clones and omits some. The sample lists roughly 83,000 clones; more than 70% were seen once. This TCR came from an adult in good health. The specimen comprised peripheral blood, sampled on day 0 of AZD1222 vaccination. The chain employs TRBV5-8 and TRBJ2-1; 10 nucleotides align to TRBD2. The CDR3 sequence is CASSLGLAGEHEQFF. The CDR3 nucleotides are TGTGCCAGCAGCTTGGGTCTAGCGGGAGAACATGAGCAGTTCTTC.